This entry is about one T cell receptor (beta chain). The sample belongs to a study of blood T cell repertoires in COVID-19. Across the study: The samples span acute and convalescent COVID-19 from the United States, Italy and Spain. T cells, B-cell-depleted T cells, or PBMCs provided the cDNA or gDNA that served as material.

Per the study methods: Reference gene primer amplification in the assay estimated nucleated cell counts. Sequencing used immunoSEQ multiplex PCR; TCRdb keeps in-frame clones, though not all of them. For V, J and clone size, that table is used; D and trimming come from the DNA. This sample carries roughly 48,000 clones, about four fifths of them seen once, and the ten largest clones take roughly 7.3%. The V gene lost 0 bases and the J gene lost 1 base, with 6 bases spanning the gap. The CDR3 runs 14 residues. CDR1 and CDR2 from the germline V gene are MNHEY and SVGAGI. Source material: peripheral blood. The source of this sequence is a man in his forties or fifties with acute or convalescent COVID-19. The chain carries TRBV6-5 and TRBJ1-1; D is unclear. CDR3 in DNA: TGTGCCAGCAGTTACTCATCTCCGAACACTGAAGCTTTCTTT. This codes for CASSYSSPNTEAFF.